Here is one TCR beta chain with its context. Which antigen it targets is not known. No base qualities exist here, and no much larger clone lies one base off it. These data belong to a study of cytomegalovirus exposure and HLA in healthy donors (TCRdb year 2017). With regard to the full study: An earlier analysis of 587 of the donors reported under 300 Gb of sequence data and about 120 million unique TCR beta sequences obtained from around 180 million T cells. An early release that covered roughly 600 HLA-typed donors contained about 300 gigabases of sequencing data and some 87 million unique TCR sequences. Of the roughly 410 genotyped donors, 70% to 90% were placed in the genetic ancestry cluster associated with self-reported Caucasian donors. The study aimed to test whether signatures of past pathogen exposure could be identified by cataloging public T cell receptors. The study used immunosequencing to profile the T cell repertoires of hundreds of subjects and linked those repertoires to cytomegalovirus serostatus. A separate validation cohort of over 95 different subjects was used in addition to the approximately 640-subject first cohort. The study combined high-throughput TCR immunosequencing, statistical association of individual TCRs with disease status, and machine learning to predict cytomegalovirus infection status. A later analysis re-analyzed previously published TCR beta repertoires from 500 to 700 donors and added high-resolution HLA genotyping to study TCR occurrence patterns. In the later analysis, no new phenotypic data were used to find candidate immune exposures; instead, reliance was placed on TCR beta sequences and their occurrence across donors. An earlier analysis of roughly 580 of the donors used high-throughput TCR beta sequencing to judge whether each TCR beta V gene segment behaved as functional or pseudogenic. Donor age, sex, ethnicity and CMV serostatus were compiled alongside the repertoire data. A later genetic analysis used genome-wide SNP genotypes for about 60% of the 666 donors, treating that subset as a discovery cohort. All discovery cohort repertoires had been generated using a single sequencing platform. HLA typing covered class I and class II loci at four-digit resolution. Typing coverage varied by locus: roughly 620-640 donors for A, B, C, DRB1 and DQB1; about 520 for DQA1; more than 600 for DPA1; under 490 for DPB1. A handful of DR-DQ haplotypes were handled as single units for association and clustering because linkage in the cohort was strong. On average, over 200,000 unique TCR beta nucleotide sequences were sequenced per donor among fewer than 500 genotyped donors of the cohort, with roughly a sixth of those sequences being non-productive. The research as a whole found: Immune exposure information for the cohort was limited to CMV serostatus. Because the 87-base-pair reads could not distinguish some IMGT-functional V segments, including TRBV6-2 and TRBV6-3, those segments were excluded. In this cohort, only TCR beta chains were sequenced, and detectable features were limited by the absence of alpha or paired-chain data. Several of the top co-occurrence clusters appeared to be linked to parvovirus B19, influenza, CMV and Epstein-Barr virus, according to a later analysis. In a later analysis, 16,951 TCR beta sequences were associated with specific HLA alleles at a false discovery rate of 0.05. Correlated functional status among segregating V segments might be attributable to linkage disequilibrium, but an unknown experimental factor could not be ruled out. Across donors, most TCR sequences were observed very rarely, whereas some public TCRs were present in many individuals. In the study, some 160 TCR beta chains were listed as associated with cytomegalovirus. A cluster of highly shared sequence variants was judged likely to represent a technical artifact of the sequencing pipeline. Because HLA typing was missing for some donors at each locus, association tests included only the typed subset. Strong co-occurrence of HLA alleles, especially DR and DQ, made assigning TCR associations to individual alleles difficult. In a later analysis, TCR association rates were found to vary across HLA loci, with the most associated TCRs seen for DRB1 alleles and the fewest for HLA-C alleles. In an earlier analysis of some 540 of the donors, most TCR beta V segments appeared in productive rearrangements about 87% or about 30% of the time, broadly matching IMGT annotations. Compared with equally common non-associated chains, HLA-associated TCR beta chains in a later analysis were more clonally expanded and had lower generation probabilities. In both the original and validation cohorts, the classifier was reported to diagnose cytomegalovirus status with high specificity and sensitivity. Presence/absence analyses assumed roughly uniform sequencing depth across donors, an assumption that may not hold. A further reported finding was that TCR beta sequences accurately predicted the HLA-A and HLA-B alleles for most subjects in the first cohort. In a later genetic analysis, fewer N-insertions in productive TCRs were reported among donors in an Asian-associated ancestry cluster than the roughly 670-donor mean. A later analysis found that most CMV-associated TCR beta chains appeared HLA-restricted, with HLA associations seemingly driven largely by CMV exposure. In vitro tests confirmed that a few of the cytomegalovirus-associated TCR beta chains recognize cytomegalovirus antigens. The authors suggested that the approach could potentially be generalized to other disease states and immunological phenotypes. V-gene and J-gene trimming of TCR beta chains was associated with a missense DCLRE1C variant in a later genetic analysis, and the association was replicated in an independent cohort. Because counts were too low, roughly 18 rarely observed V segments, including chromosome 9 orphons, were left out of the earlier analysis of over 550 of the donors.

In total, just over 650 healthy bone marrow donors made up the cohort. All cohort members were sampled while nominally healthy, although unrecorded immune exposures were likely present. The donor was CMV seronegative and was included in the group of 352 seronegative cohort members. A peripheral blood sample was provided by each donor, and peripheral blood mononuclear cells were used for TCR beta sequencing. Genomic DNA extraction from the blood cell samples was performed with the Qiagen DNeasy Blood Extraction Kit. The CDR3, cysteine through phenylalanine, is 14 amino acids long. The entry retains the CDR3 DNA only, 42 bases that are in frame from base 1. CDR1 LNHDA and CDR2 SQIVND were looked up in the germline V gene (reference sequence). V and J lose 5 bases and 1 base, and a span of 9 bases separates them. The library was built by means of the immunoSEQ multiplex PCR assay. For the multiplex PCR, a mixture combining 60 forward primers for TCR Vbeta segments and 13 reverse primers for TCR Jbeta segments was used. Amplification of the CDR3 region of rearranged TCR beta genes was performed with a multiplex PCR assay on genomic DNA. Amplified TCR beta libraries were sequenced as 87-base-pair reads on the Illumina HiSeq System. On the study's bioinformatics: A later analysis tallied roughly 80 million unique TCR beta chains across the 666 repertoires, and about 12 million of those chains were shared by two or more donors. Raw reads were error-corrected and collapsed into unique sequences by a nearest-neighbor algorithm in which closely related sequences were merged to remove PCR and sequencing errors. V, D and J gene segments were assigned by aligning CDR3 sequences to IMGT reference sequences. Each retained sequence needed at least a six-nucleotide match to both a V gene segment and a J gene segment. A rearrangement was called productive if the CDR3 had no stop codons and remained in frame with V and J, and every other rearrangement was called non-productive. CDR3 was defined by IMGT convention, running from the second conserved V-encoded cysteine to the conserved J-encoded phenylalanine. The earlier analysis of about 640 of the donors excluded any sequence lacking an unambiguous match to a single V gene segment. An earlier analysis of a few hundred of the donors called V segments functional above 56.7% productive rearrangements and segregating when the between-donor standard deviation exceeded 5%. To diagnose cytomegalovirus status from the catalog of TCR beta chain sequences, a statistical classification framework was built. In a later analysis, V and J genes were assigned by comparing TCR nucleotide sequences against IMGT/GENE-DB human TR gene sequences. A later analysis assigned CDR3 sequences and most-parsimonious VDJ recombination scenarios with the TCRdist pipeline. A later analysis defined each TCR beta chain by its CDR3 amino acid sequence plus V-gene family, and excluded reads lacking a unique V-gene family. To address suspected cross-contamination and a sequencing artifact, a later analysis removed 592 highly shared, low-generation-probability nucleotide sequences. In a later analysis, a clonal expansion index for each public chain was calculated from normalized within-repertoire ranks of inferred template counts. Generation probabilities in a later analysis came from a VDJ recombination model fitted to out-of-frame rearrangements, and those results were checked against IGoR. In a later analysis, TCR-TCR, TCR-HLA and TCR-CMV co-occurrence was scored with hypergeometric tests, and a repertoire-size bias correction was applied to TCR pairs. A later analysis estimated false discovery rates by permuting HLA or CMV assignments 20 times. In a later analysis, co-occurring TCRs were grouped with DBSCAN, and TCRdist sequence similarity was added when clustering was performed within HLA-allele-positive subsets. Repertoires with fewer than 30,000 or more than 120,000 public chains were left out of co-occurrence clustering, as were roughly five repertoires with anomalous nucleotide sharing. TCRdb mirrors the immuneACCESS table, restricted to in-frame sequences. Some clones are absent from its copies; in checked studies, under half trace to an unresolved V gene, and the reason for the others is unknown. D and trimming were read from the DNA, whereas the V and J calls and clone size are those reported in that table. Across this sample there are 100,000 to 150,000 clones, with approximately 85% seen only once. The top ten clonotypes cover about 1.8% of the sample.

The origin of this receptor is a boy aged 5-17 years in good health and CMV-seronegative. Specimen: PBMCs. The sequence is built from TRBV19 and TRBJ2-1, and the D gene may be TRBD2, 5 bases matching. The CDR3 region: CASSLRGSYNEQFF. The DNA sequence is as follows: TGTGCCAGTAGTCTGAGAGGGTCCTACAATGAGCAGTTCTTC.